Presented here are 11 T cell receptor beta chains from one specimen sequenced in a study of cytomegalovirus exposure and HLA in healthy donors. PCR involved 60 Vbeta and 13 Jbeta primers. The table came from immunoSEQ multiplex PCR; TCRdb's copy has only in-frame clones and leaves some out. In the table there are about 140,000 clones, roughly 76% of which are singletons. The sequencing sample was made of PBMCs. These receptors came from a woman between 40 and 50 years old in good health and CMV-seronegative.

The V call is TRBV6-6, the J call TRBJ1-1, with TRBD1 matching over 9 bases. Germline lookup yields CDR1 MNHNY and CDR2 SVGAGI (reference sequence). The junction had 8 bases not matched to a gene; V was cut back by 5 bases and J by 1 base. This CDR3 is 16 amino acids long. The chain's CDR3 is CASSPWTGERNTEAFF. In DNA, the CDR3 is TGTGCCAGCAGTCCGTGGACAGGGGAGCGGAACACTGAAGCTTTCTTT.

The chain combines TRBV19 with TRBJ2-1, with 7 positions matching TRBD1. This CDR3 is 19 amino acids long. V gave up 1 base and J gave up 4 bases; unmatched junction bases: 16. Per the germline V gene, CDR1 is LNHDA and CDR2 is SQIVND (reference sequence). The CDR3 is CASSIGQGKVQGSYNEQFF. The CDR3 coding sequence is TGTGCCAGTAGTATAGGACAGGGCAAGGTTCAAGGGTCTTACAATGAGCAGTTCTTC. Based on the CDR3 plus reference TRBV19 and TRBJ2-1, the full variable domain is DGGITQSPKYLFRKEGQNVTLSCEQNLNHDAMYWYRQDPGQGLRLIYYSQIVNDFQKGDIAEGYSVSREKKESFPLTVTSAQKNPTAFYLCASSIGQGKVQGSYNEQFFGPGTRLTVL.

The chain joins TRBV6-6 to TRBJ1-5; tentatively, D is TRBD1 (5 bases). The CDR3 loop spans 15 amino acids. The V end lost 4 bases, the J end lost 1 base, and 11 bases lay between the germline ends. Germline CDR1 reads MNHNY; CDR2 reads SVGAGI (reference sequence). CDR3 sequence: CASSSQGESNQPQHF. As DNA, the CDR3 is TGTGCCAGCAGTTCTCAGGGTGAGAGCAATCAGCCCCAGCATTTT.

This chain links TRBV5-1 with TRBJ2-1; D might be TRBD2 (6 bases). CDR1 is SGHRS, CDR2 YFSETQ, per germline. CDR3 length: 15 amino acids. V was clipped by 0 bases and J by 4 bases, with 11 bases between them. DNA of the CDR3: TGCGCCAGCAGCTTGGACGGCGGGGAGTACAATGAGCAGTTCTTC. This codes for CASSLDGGEYNEQFF.

This clone was observed a few times. The chain couples TRBV5-1 to TRBJ2-5; 7 bases line up with TRBD1. The end of the DNA fits TRBJ2-7 better, so the J call may be wrong. The CDR3 contains 12 residues. Germline V gene lookup returns CDR1 SGHRS and CDR2 YFSETQ. CDR3 in DNA: TGCGCCAGCAGACCCCAGGGGGACGAGCAGTACTTC. It yields the protein CASRPQGDEQYF.

The chain carries TRBV9 and TRBJ2-3, with 8 positions matching TRBD1. With 0 bases clipped from V and 2 bases from J, the junction kept 8 bases outside the gene matches. The germline V gene has CDR1 SGDLS and CDR2 YYNGEE. The CDR3 length is 17 residues. CDR3 loop: CASSVEAGGIFTDTQYF. The CDR3 DNA reads TGTGCCAGCAGCGTAGAGGCAGGGGGCATCTTCACAGATACGCAGTATTTT. Based on the CDR3 plus reference TRBV9 and TRBJ2-3, the full variable domain is DSGVTQTPKHLITATGQRVTLRCSPRSGDLSVYWYQQSLDQGLQFLIQYYNGEERAKGNILERFSAQQFPDLHSELNLSSLELGDSALYFCASSVEAGGIFTDTQYFGPGTRLTVL.

The chain carries TRBV2 and TRBJ1-5, with a tentative D call TRBD1 (5 bases). Deletions cut 9 bases from V and 0 bases from J, with 12 bases between. CDR3 length: 14 amino acids. The germline V gene encodes CDR1 SNHLY and CDR2 FYNNEI. This chain's CDR3 is CASWGSSSNQPQHF. CDR3 bases: TGTGCCAGTTGGGGCAGTTCTAGCAATCAGCCCCAGCATTTT.

This clone was seen a few times. The genes are TRBV4-3 and TRBJ2-3; 11 nucleotides align to TRBD1. The CDR3 extends over 16 amino acids. With V trimmed by 0 bases and J by 6 bases, 5 bases remained unmatched. Germline V CDR1 and CDR2: LGHNA, YSLEER. CDR3 in DNA: TGCGCCAGCAGCCAAGAGCGGACAGGGGGCATGGATACGCAGTATTTT. Encoded protein: CASSQERTGGMDTQYF.

This clone was counted only a few times. This sequence joins TRBV7-9 and TRBJ2-6, with D uncertain. The CDR3 length is 13 residues. Germline-derived CDR1 and CDR2 are SEHNR and FQNEAQ (reference sequence). Trimming cost V 6 bases and J 3 bases, with 6 bases left between them. Here the CDR3 DNA reads TGTGCCAGCAGTCAACATGGGGCCAACGTCCTGACTTTC. Protein: CASSQHGANVLTF. The complete variable domain, with remaining parts taken from reference TRBV7-9 and TRBJ2-6, reads DTGVSQNPRHKITKRGQNVTFRCDPISEHNRLYWYRQTLGQGPEFLTYFQNEAQLEKSRLLSDRFSAERPKGSFSTLEIQRTEQGDSAMYLCASSQHGANVLTFGAGSRLTVL.

This chain uses TRBV2 with TRBJ1-4; 7 bases match TRBD1. There are 14 residues in the CDR3. Germline CDR1 and CDR2: SNHLY and FYNNEI. Trimming at V came to 6 bases and at J to 6 bases, leaving 7 bases not matched to a gene. The CDR3 reads CASSAGTVDEKLFF. The CDR3, as DNA: TGTGCCAGCAGCGCCGGGACAGTCGATGAAAAACTGTTTTTT. The full variable domain, completed using reference TRBV2 and TRBJ1-4, is EPEVTQTPSHQVTQMGQEVILRCVPISNHLYFYWYRQILGQKVEFLVSFYNNEISEKSEIFDDQFSVERPDGSNFTLKIRSTKLEDSAMYFCASSAGTVDEKLFFGSGTQLSVL.

This chain joins TRBV18 and TRBJ1-6, with D unresolved. The CDR3 covers 13 residues. The germline V and J ends were trimmed by 7 bases and 4 bases, with 8 bases remaining between them. Germline V gene lookup returns CDR1 KGHSH and CDR2 LQKENI. CDR3 in amino acids: CASCLQYNSPLHF. DNA of the CDR3: TGTGCCAGCTGTTTACAGTATAATTCACCCCTCCACTTT.